These T cell receptor beta chains were read from a single sample in a study of cytomegalovirus exposure and HLA in healthy donors. The protocol was immunoSEQ multiplex PCR, while the TCRdb copy is restricted to in-frame clones and leaves out a portion. The table shows 100,000 to 150,000 clones, with about 15% occurring only once. The sample was PBMCs. The receptor source for this set is a female donor in good health and CMV-seropositive. CDR3s leave out the opening cysteine and the closing phenylalanine or tryptophan. A D gene is named only where the DNA matches it firmly. Expanded clones get a size class; other rows say once, few or many, or leave the size out.

v_gene: TRBV4-1; d_gene: TRBD1; j_gene: TRBJ1-1; abundance: -; len: 14; CDR3aa: ASSQGGRGLNTEAF
v_gene: TRBV27; d_gene: -; j_gene: TRBJ1-5; abundance: -; len: 11; CDR3aa: ASSLGANQPQH
v_gene: TRBV7-9; d_gene: -; j_gene: TRBJ2-1; abundance: -; len: 13; CDR3aa: ASSLVSGSEREQF
v_gene: TRBV5-4; d_gene: -; j_gene: TRBJ2-7; abundance: -; len: 13; CDR3aa: ASSLGLGSSYEQY
v_gene: TRBV2; d_gene: TRBD1; j_gene: TRBJ1-6; abundance: few; len: 12; CDR3aa: ASSETGAGSPLH
v_gene: TRBV5-1; d_gene: -; j_gene: TRBJ1-5; abundance: -; len: 13; CDR3aa: ASSLFGTPNQPQH
v_gene: TRBV11-2; d_gene: -; j_gene: TRBJ1-2; abundance: few; len: 11; CDR3aa: ASSLGTSAGYT
v_gene: TRBV5-1; d_gene: -; j_gene: TRBJ2-1; abundance: few; len: 13; CDR3aa: ASRWATSRYNEQF
v_gene: TRBV30; d_gene: TRBD1; j_gene: TRBJ2-4; abundance: few; len: 16; CDR3aa: AWSQGQGTLLAKNIQY
v_gene: TRBV28; d_gene: TRBD1; j_gene: TRBJ1-2; abundance: -; len: 14; CDR3aa: ASSSSKQGGHYGYT
v_gene: TRBV4-2; d_gene: TRBD2; j_gene: TRBJ2-7; abundance: -; len: 10; CDR3aa: ASSHGLAAQY
v_gene: TRBV29-1; d_gene: -; j_gene: TRBJ1-1; abundance: -; len: 12; CDR3aa: SGSPAAITTEAF
v_gene: TRBV12-5; d_gene: -; j_gene: TRBJ1-2; abundance: -; len: 11; CDR3aa: ASGLHSSYGYT
v_gene: TRBV28; d_gene: TRBD2; j_gene: TRBJ2-2; abundance: -; len: 13; CDR3aa: ASSLSRGGAGELF
v_gene: TRBV5-6; d_gene: TRBD2; j_gene: TRBJ2-3; abundance: -; len: 16; CDR3aa: ASSPEWPSSGAGDTQY
v_gene: TRBV5-6; d_gene: TRBD2; j_gene: TRBJ2-7; abundance: -; len: 13; CDR3aa: ASSPGTSGAPVKY
v_gene: TRBV2; d_gene: -; j_gene: TRBJ1-4; abundance: -; len: 12; CDR3aa: ASSEGPSGEKLF
v_gene: TRBV4-3; d_gene: TRBD2; j_gene: TRBJ2-5; abundance: few; len: 12; CDR3aa: ASSLSGLGETQY
v_gene: TRBV4-3; d_gene: -; j_gene: TRBJ2-3; abundance: few; len: 15; CDR3aa: ASSQAFRNGGTDTQY
v_gene: TRBV5-1; d_gene: -; j_gene: TRBJ1-2; abundance: few; len: 12; CDR3aa: ASSRGNSNYGYT
v_gene: TRBV28; d_gene: -; j_gene: TRBJ1-2; abundance: -; len: 13; CDR3aa: ASSLASTGWDGYT
v_gene: TRBV5-1; d_gene: -; j_gene: TRBJ2-3; abundance: few; len: 13; CDR3aa: ASSLGQGTTDTQY
v_gene: TRBV10-3; d_gene: -; j_gene: TRBJ2-7; abundance: -; len: 14; CDR3aa: ATMSPETEITYEQY
v_gene: TRBV28; d_gene: -; j_gene: TRBJ1-2; abundance: -; len: 14; CDR3aa: ASSLHLGGLNYGYT
v_gene: TRBV5-1; d_gene: TRBD1; j_gene: TRBJ2-5; abundance: few; len: 12; CDR3aa: ASSFPGTEETQY
v_gene: TRBV5-4; d_gene: -; j_gene: TRBJ2-7; abundance: -; len: 13; CDR3aa: ASSLALAGTYEQY
v_gene: TRBV6-5; d_gene: TRBD1; j_gene: TRBJ2-1; abundance: few; len: 11; CDR3aa: ASSFTGAGEQF
v_gene: TRBV11-3; d_gene: TRBD1; j_gene: TRBJ2-1; abundance: -; len: 14; CDR3aa: ASSLVEGGQANEQF
v_gene: TRBV5-4; d_gene: TRBD1; j_gene: TRBJ1-1; abundance: few; len: 12; CDR3aa: ASSLTGWDTEAF
v_gene: TRBV13; d_gene: -; j_gene: TRBJ1-1; abundance: few; len: 10; CDR3aa: ASSGGNTEAF
v_gene: TRBV28; d_gene: -; j_gene: TRBJ1-1; abundance: few; len: 10; CDR3aa: ASSLMTGEAF
v_gene: TRBV5-1; d_gene: -; j_gene: TRBJ2-5; abundance: few; len: 13; CDR3aa: ASSLATAGRETQY
v_gene: TRBV5-1; d_gene: -; j_gene: TRBJ1-2; abundance: -; len: 12; CDR3aa: ASSLDSGYYGYT
v_gene: TRBV5-4; d_gene: TRBD1; j_gene: TRBJ2-3; abundance: -; len: 13; CDR3aa: ASKAGQGSTDTQY
v_gene: TRBV11-2; d_gene: -; j_gene: TRBJ2-7; abundance: few; len: 10; CDR3aa: ASSPTGNEQY
v_gene: TRBV19; d_gene: -; j_gene: TRBJ2-6; abundance: -; len: 13; CDR3aa: ASSIQGSGANVLT
v_gene: TRBV6-5; d_gene: -; j_gene: TRBJ2-7; abundance: -; len: 11; CDR3aa: ASSRGLAYEQY
v_gene: TRBV6-6; d_gene: -; j_gene: TRBJ2-5; abundance: -; len: 12; CDR3aa: ASSYINGGETQY
v_gene: TRBV2; d_gene: -; j_gene: TRBJ2-2; abundance: -; len: 10; CDR3aa: ASTQSAGELF
v_gene: TRBV19; d_gene: TRBD2; j_gene: TRBJ2-1; abundance: -; len: 15; CDR3aa: ASSSGLAGDLYNEQF
v_gene: TRBV9; d_gene: TRBD2; j_gene: TRBJ2-7; abundance: few; len: 14; CDR3aa: ASSPEGRTSGYEQY
v_gene: TRBV5-1; d_gene: -; j_gene: TRBJ1-1; abundance: -; len: 13; CDR3aa: ASSLVYSMNTEAF
v_gene: TRBV30; d_gene: TRBD1; j_gene: TRBJ2-7; abundance: -; len: 8; CDR3aa: AWSRDSLY
v_gene: TRBV5-4; d_gene: TRBD2; j_gene: TRBJ2-5; abundance: few; len: 11; CDR3aa: AGGLAGLETQY
v_gene: TRBV5-1; d_gene: TRBD2; j_gene: TRBJ2-3; abundance: few; len: 14; CDR3aa: ASSLLAGGSTDTQY
v_gene: TRBV7-2; d_gene: -; j_gene: TRBJ1-4; abundance: few; len: 12; CDR3aa: ASSLYSANEKLF